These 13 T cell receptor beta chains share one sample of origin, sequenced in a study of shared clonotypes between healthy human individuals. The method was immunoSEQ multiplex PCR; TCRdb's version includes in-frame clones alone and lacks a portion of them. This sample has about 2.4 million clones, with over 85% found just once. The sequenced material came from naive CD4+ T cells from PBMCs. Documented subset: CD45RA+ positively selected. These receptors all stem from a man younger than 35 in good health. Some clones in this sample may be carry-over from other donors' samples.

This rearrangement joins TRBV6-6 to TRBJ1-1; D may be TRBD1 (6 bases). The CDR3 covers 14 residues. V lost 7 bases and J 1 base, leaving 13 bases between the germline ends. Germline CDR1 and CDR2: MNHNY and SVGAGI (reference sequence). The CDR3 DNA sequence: TGTGCCAGCACCGCACAGGGAGGGAACACTGAAGCTTTCTTT. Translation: CASTAQGGNTEAFF.

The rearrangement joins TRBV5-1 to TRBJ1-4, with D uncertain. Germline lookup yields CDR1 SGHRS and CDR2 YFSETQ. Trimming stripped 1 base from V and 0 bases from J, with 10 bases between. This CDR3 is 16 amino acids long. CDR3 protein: CASSLMPEATNEKLFF. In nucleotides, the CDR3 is TGCGCCAGCAGCTTGATGCCAGAGGCAACTAATGAAAAACTGTTTTTT.

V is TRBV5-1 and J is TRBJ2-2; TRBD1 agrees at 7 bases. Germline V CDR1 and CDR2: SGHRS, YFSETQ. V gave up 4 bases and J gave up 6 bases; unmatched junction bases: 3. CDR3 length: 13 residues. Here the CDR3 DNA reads TGCGCCAGCAGCCAACAGGGGTCCGGGGAGCTGTTTTTT. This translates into CASSQQGSGELFF.

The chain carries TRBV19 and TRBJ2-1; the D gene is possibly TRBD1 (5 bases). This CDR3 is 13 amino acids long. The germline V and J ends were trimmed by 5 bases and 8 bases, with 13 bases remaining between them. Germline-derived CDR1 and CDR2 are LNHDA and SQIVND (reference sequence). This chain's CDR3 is CASSRAGRYEQFF. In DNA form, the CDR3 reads TGTGCCAGTAGTCGGGCAGGGCGGTATGAGCAGTTCTTC.

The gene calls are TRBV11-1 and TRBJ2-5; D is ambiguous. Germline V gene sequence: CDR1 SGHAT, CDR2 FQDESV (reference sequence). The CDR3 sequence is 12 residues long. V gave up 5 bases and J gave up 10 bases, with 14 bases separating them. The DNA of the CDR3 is TGTGCCAGCAGCGAACAGCGAGCCGGCCAGTACTTC. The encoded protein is CASSEQRAGQYF.

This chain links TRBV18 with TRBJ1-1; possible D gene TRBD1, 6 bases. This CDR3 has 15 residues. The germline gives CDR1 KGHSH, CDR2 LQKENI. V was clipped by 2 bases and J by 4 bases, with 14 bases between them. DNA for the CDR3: TGTGCCAGCTCACCATCGTCCGGGGGCGTCACTGAAGCTTTCTTT. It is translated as CASSPSSGGVTEAFF.

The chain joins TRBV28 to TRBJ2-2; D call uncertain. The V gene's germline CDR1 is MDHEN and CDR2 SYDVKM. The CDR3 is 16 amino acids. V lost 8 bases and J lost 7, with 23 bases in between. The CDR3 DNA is TGTGCCAGCGTCCATACGACGGGTGGCGTAATCGGGGAGCTGTTTTTT. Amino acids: CASVHTTGGVIGELFF.

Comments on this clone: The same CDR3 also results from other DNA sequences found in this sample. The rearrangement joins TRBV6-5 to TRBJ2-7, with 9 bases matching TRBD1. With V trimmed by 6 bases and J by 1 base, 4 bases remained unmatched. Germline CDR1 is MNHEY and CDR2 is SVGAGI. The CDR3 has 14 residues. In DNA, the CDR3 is TGTGCCAGCAGGTCCGGGACAGGGTCCTACGAGCAGTACTTC. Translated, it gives CASRSGTGSYEQYF.

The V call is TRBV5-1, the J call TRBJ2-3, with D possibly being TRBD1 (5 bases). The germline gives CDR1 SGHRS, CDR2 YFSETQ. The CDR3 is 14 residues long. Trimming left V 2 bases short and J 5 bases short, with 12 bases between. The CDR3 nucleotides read TGCGCCAGCAGCTTTTCAGGGATAGAAGATACGCAGTATTTT. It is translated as CASSFSGIEDTQYF.

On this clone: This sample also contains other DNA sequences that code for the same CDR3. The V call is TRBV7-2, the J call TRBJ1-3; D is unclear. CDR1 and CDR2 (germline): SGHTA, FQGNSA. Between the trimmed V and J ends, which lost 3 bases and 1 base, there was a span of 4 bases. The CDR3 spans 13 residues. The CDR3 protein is CASSLVSGNTIYF. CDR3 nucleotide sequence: TGTGCCAGCAGCTTGGTGTCTGGAAACACCATATATTTT. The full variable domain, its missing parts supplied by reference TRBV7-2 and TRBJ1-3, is GAGVSQSPSNKVTEKGKDVELRCDPISGHTALYWYRQSLGQGLEFLIYFQGNSAPDKSGLPSDRFSAERTGGSVSTLTIQRTQQEDSAVYLCASSLVSGNTIYFGEGSWLTVV.

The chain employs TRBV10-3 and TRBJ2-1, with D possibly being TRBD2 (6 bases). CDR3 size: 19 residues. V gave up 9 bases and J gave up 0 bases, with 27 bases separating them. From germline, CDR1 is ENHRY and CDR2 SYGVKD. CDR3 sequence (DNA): TGTGCCATTAAAGGGGATTCCGGGACTCAATGGAGCTCCTACAATGAGCAGTTCTTC. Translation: CAIKGDSGTQWSSYNEQFF.

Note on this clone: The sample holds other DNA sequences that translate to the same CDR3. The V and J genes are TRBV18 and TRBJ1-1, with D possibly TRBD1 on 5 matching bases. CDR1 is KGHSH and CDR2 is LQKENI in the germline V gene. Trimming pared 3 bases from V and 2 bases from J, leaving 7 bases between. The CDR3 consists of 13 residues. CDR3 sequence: CASSPRGNTEAFF. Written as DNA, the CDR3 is TGTGCCAGCTCACCGAGGGGTAACACTGAAGCTTTCTTT.

DNA for the CDR3: TGCAGCGTTGTCGGCCCGAACACCGGGGAGCTGTTTTTT. Encoded protein: CSVVGPNTGELFF. V is TRBV29-1 and J is TRBJ2-2, with D unresolved. Trimming shortened V by 4 bases and J by 0 bases, and 6 bases separated the two germline ends. Germline-derived CDR1 and CDR2 are SQVTM and ANQGSEA. The length of the CDR3 is 13 residues.